This TCR beta chain came from a study of T cells in Graves' hyperthyroidism and ophthalmopathy. In the study overall: Peripheral blood draws took place at initial diagnosis, ahead of any treatment.

Researchers amplified the TCR beta CDR3 regions from RNA transcripts. The HTBI set primed first-round TCR CDR3 RT-PCR. TCRdb re-derived calls from the multiplex PCR reads in MiXCR, one entry per CDR3 protein. The table shows hundreds of thousands of distinct CDR3 sequences, with approximately 14% occurring only once. Germline V gene lookup returns CDR1 DFQATT and CDR2 SNEGSKA (reference sequence). The trim removed 1 base at V and 5 bases at J, leaving 8 bases unmatched. CDR3 size: 15 residues. Diagnoses were established using clinical symptoms, serum thyroxine and TRAb, thyroid ultrasound and orbital computed tomography. Points from the study as a whole: The authors' 13 V-J model separated ophthalmopathy from stable hyperthyroidism. Blood held most thyroid clonotypes expanded above 0.001 frequency.

This clonotype was counted only a few times. What it recognizes is unknown. Specimen: blood. This TCR derives from a woman younger than 45 with Graves' hyperthyroidism. The chain joins TRBV20-1 to TRBJ2-3; 8 nucleotides agree with TRBD2. CDR3: CSARGGAGGEDTQYF. CDR3 in DNA: TGCAGTGCTAGAGGGGGGGCGGGAGGTGAAGATACGCAGTATTTT.